Here is one TCR beta chain with its context. The data were taken from a study of monozygotic twins with inflammatory bowel disease. The CDR3 has 15 residues. The germline gives CDR1 MDHEN, CDR2 SYDVKM. cDNA for each sample came from eight separate reactions. TCRalpha and TCRbeta cDNA underwent two nested PCRs of 16 and 9 cycles. TCRdb re-called the 5' RACE reads and shows each CDR3 protein once, DNA omitted. The sample totals 330,000 or so distinct CDR3 sequences. This chain connects TRBV28 to TRBJ2-5; the TCRdb D gene call, TRBD1, has no DNA to confirm it. Specimen: blood. This clonotype was obtained from a human donor with ulcerative colitis or Crohn's disease, or a healthy co-twin of an affected twin (not recorded which). CDR3 protein: CASSSEDGGAETQYF.